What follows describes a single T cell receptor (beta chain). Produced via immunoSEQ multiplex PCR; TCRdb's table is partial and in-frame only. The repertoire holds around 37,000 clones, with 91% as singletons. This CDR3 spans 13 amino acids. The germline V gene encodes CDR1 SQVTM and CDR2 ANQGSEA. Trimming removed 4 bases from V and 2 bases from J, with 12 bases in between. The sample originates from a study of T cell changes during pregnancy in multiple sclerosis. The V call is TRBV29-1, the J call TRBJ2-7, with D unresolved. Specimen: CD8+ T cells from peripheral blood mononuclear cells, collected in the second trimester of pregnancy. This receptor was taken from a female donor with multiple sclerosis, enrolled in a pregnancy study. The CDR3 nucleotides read TGCAGCGTTGCCCCGACTGGTACCTACGAGCAGTACTTC. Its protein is CSVAPTGTYEQYF.